This TCR beta chain was retrieved from a study of identical twins. Study-level findings and limits: Models underestimated TCR alpha sharing (out-of-frame) in monozygotic twins.

The V and J ends lost 6 bases and 0 bases, in that order; junction bases with no gene match: 4. CDR1 is LGHNA and CDR2 is YNFKEQ in the germline V gene. The CDR3 consists of 14 residues. MiXCR was run by TCRdb on the 5' RACE reads, yielding one entry per CDR3 protein. The sample has 750,000 to 950,000 distinct CDR3 sequences, 10% to 15% seen once. Worth noting for this clonotype: Its antigen is unidentified.

This sample also appeared in a second study, on yellow fever vaccine responses in identical twins.

The genes are TRBV4-2 and TRBJ1-1, with 7 bases fitting TRBD1. This TCR was sampled from a woman under 30 in good health. The specimen sequenced was PBMCs. The CDR3 DNA sequence: TGTGCCAGCAGAATCGGACAGGTGAACACTGAAGCTTTCTTT. This gives the protein CASRIGQVNTEAFF.